These 29 T cell receptor beta chains were sequenced from one sample in a study of identical twins' blood T cells. From the 5' RACE reads, TCRdb called clonotypes with MiXCR, one entry per CDR3 protein. The table shows about 370,000 distinct CDR3 sequences, with 28% occurring only once. Sequencing was done on a sample of PBMCs. The receptors derive from a woman aged 18-49 years in good health.

This clonotype was counted a few times. The rearrangement uses TRBV7-2 and TRBJ2-5, with TRBD2 identical over 7 bases. The CDR3 consists of 15 residues. The ends lost 1 base at V and 3 bases at J; junction bases unmatched: 5. CDR1 is SGHTA and CDR2 is FQGNSA in the germline V gene. The DNA of the CDR3 is TGTGCCAGCAGCTTAGTCGGGACTACCAAAGAGACCCAGTACTTC. This sequence encodes CASSLVGTTKETQYF.

This clonotype was picked up many times. V and J are TRBV20-1 and TRBJ1-5; 7 bases align to TRBD1. This CDR3 spans 13 amino acids. In germline, CDR1 is DFQATT, CDR2 SNEGSKA (reference sequence). V lost 4 bases to trimming and J lost 4 bases; unmatched junction nucleotides: 4. The CDR3 here is CSAIRDRNQPQHF. CDR3 DNA sequence: TGCAGTGCTATCCGGGACAGAAATCAGCCCCAGCATTTT.

This chain links TRBV6-5 with TRBJ2-7; TRBD1 aligns across 8 bases. Germline assignment: CDR1 MNHEY and CDR2 SVGAGI. The CDR3 covers 14 residues. After removal of 6 bases from V and 6 bases from J, the junction contained 10 bases not matched to a gene. The CDR3 sequence: CASSVRDRSAEQYF. CDR3 nucleotides: TGTGCCAGCAGCGTCCGGGACAGGTCGGCCGAGCAGTACTTC.

Many counts were recorded for this clonotype. V is TRBV6-2 or TRBV6-3 and J is TRBJ2-3, with 7 bases lining up with TRBD2. Per the germline V gene, CDR1 is MNHEY and CDR2 is SVGEGT. Trimming took 8 bases from V and 2 from J; bases not matched to a gene: 16. This CDR3 is built from 17 residues. The CDR3 DNA is TGTGCCAGCCAGCCCCGGTGGGACTACACCCTCACAGATACGCAGTATTTT. It specifies CASQPRWDYTLTDTQYF.

The chain recombines TRBV6-5 with TRBJ1-2; the D is unclear. This CDR3 has 15 amino acids. The germline CDR1 and CDR2 sequences are MNHEY and SVGAGI. Trimming stripped 4 bases from V and 7 bases from J, with 19 bases between. This chain's CDR3 is CASSSPGILPPGYTF. The CDR3 region has the DNA TGTGCCAGCAGTTCCCCGGGGATACTCCCCCCTGGCTACACCTTC.

This clonotype has more than one count but fewer than ten. The V gene is TRBV11-2, the J gene TRBJ2-3, with 8 bases matching TRBD2. The germline CDR1 and CDR2 sequences are SGHAT and FQNNGV. Trimming cost V 4 bases and J 4 bases; bases outside gene matches: 7. This CDR3 contains 15 residues. The CDR3 coding sequence is TGTGCCAGCAGCTCATTAGCGGGACTCGCAGATACGCAGTATTTT. It is translated as CASSSLAGLADTQYF.

Points on this clonotype: Just one base apart from a much larger clone, this may be a read error. The chain recombines TRBV20-1 with TRBJ1-1; D is unresolved. This CDR3 has 13 amino acids. The germline gives CDR1 DFQATT, CDR2 SNEGSKA (reference sequence). Here the CDR3 reads CSARSSVITEALF. The DNA of the CDR3 is TGCAGTGCTAGGTCGAGTGTGATTACTGAAGCTCTCTTT.

This clonotype was picked up a small number of times. The CDR3 DNA follows: TGTGCCAGCAGCCTAAAAACAGGGAGCACTGAAGCTTTCTTT. Protein product: CASSLKTGSTEAFF. The J gene is TRBJ1-1, the V gene TRBV7-2; perhaps TRBD1 as D (6 bases). V shed 5 bases and J shed 4 bases, with 14 bases lying between them. This CDR3 spans 14 amino acids. Germline CDR1 SGHTA, CDR2 FQGNSA.

The V call is TRBV7-2, the J call TRBJ1-1; tentatively, D is TRBD1 (5 bases). CDR1 SGHTA and CDR2 FQGNSA come from the germline V gene. The CDR3 has 16 residues. V was cut by 7 bases and J by 3 bases, with 21 bases left in between. This CDR3 is CASMIPGQGLDTEAFF. CDR3 sequence (DNA): TGTGCCAGCATGATACCTGGGCAGGGTCTCGACACTGAAGCTTTCTTT.

Many counts were recorded for this clonotype. The V and J genes are TRBV11-2 and TRBJ1-1; D gene unclear. CDR3 length equals 13 residues. The germline CDR1 and CDR2 sequences are SGHAT and FQNNGV. V was cut by 2 bases and J by 1 base, with 5 bases left in between. DNA for the CDR3: TGTGCCAGCAGCTTAAGTCGGAACACTGAAGCTTTCTTT. Translation gives CASSLSRNTEAFF.

CDR3 protein: CASSTRRSSSYNEQFF. In nucleotides, the CDR3 is TGTGCCAGCAGCACTAGAAGGTCGAGCTCCTACAATGAGCAGTTCTTC. This sequence joins TRBV11-2 and TRBJ2-1, with TRBD2 as a possible D gene (5 bases). Trimming took 5 bases from V and 0 from J, leaving 14 bases between them. The CDR3 spans 16 residues. Germline V gene data show CDR1 as SGHAT and CDR2 as FQNNGV.

J is TRBJ2-7 and V is TRBV27; 11 bases match TRBD2. CDR1 MNHEY and CDR2 SMNVEV come from the germline V gene (reference sequence). This CDR3 is 16 amino acids long. J lost 2 bases, V lost 5 bases, and 8 bases had no gene match. CDR3 DNA sequence: TGTGCCAGCAGTGATATTTTAGCGGGAGGGCCCTACGAGCAGTACTTC. Its translation: CASSDILAGGPYEQYF.

Of note for this clonotype: The germline gene is not matched at one end of the junction; a read error may be the cause. The chain is built from TRBV9 and TRBJ1-1, with D possibly being TRBD1 (6 bases). The CDR3 runs to 14 residues. Germline CDR1 and CDR2: SGDLS and YYNGEE. The CDR3 sequence is CASSVSVGDTEALF. The CDR3 coding sequence is TGTGCCAGCAGCGTATCGGTCGGGGACACTGAAGCTTTATTT.

This clonotype has only a few counts. V usage is TRBV15 and J usage is TRBJ1-5, with unresolved D. V was shortened by 4 bases and J by 4 bases, with 5 bases between the two germline ends. Germline loops: CDR1 LNHNV, CDR2 YYDKDF (reference sequence). The CDR3 covers 12 residues. Here the CDR3 reads CATSTKNQPQHF. Written as DNA, the CDR3 is TGTGCCACCAGCACAAAGAATCAGCCCCAGCATTTT.

This chain links TRBV7-9 with TRBJ1-3; D is unclear. V lost 1 base and J lost 4, with 11 bases in between. Per germline, CDR1 SEHNR and CDR2 FQNEAQ (reference sequence). The CDR3 length is 15 residues. CDR3 nucleotides: TGTGCCAGCAGCTTAGGAGCCGTGGCCGGAAACACCATATATTTT. The encoded protein is CASSLGAVAGNTIYF. The whole variable domain, remainder taken from reference TRBV7-9 and TRBJ1-3, is DTGVSQNPRHKITKRGQNVTFRCDPISEHNRLYWYRQTLGQGPEFLTYFQNEAQLEKSRLLSDRFSAERPKGSFSTLEIQRTEQGDSAMYLCASSLGAVAGNTIYFGEGSWLTVV.

This clonotype was observed many times. The CDR3 is CSAKPGPGNTIYF. The CDR3 DNA reads as TGCAGTGCTAAGCCAGGGCCTGGAAACACCATATATTTT. This chain uses TRBV20-1 with TRBJ1-3; D is perhaps TRBD1 (5 bases). Trimming cost V 4 bases and J 2 bases, with 9 bases left between them. CDR3 length equals 13 residues. Germline values: CDR1 DFQATT, CDR2 SNEGSKA (reference sequence).

This clonotype showed up just a few times. CDR3 sequence (DNA): TGTGCCAGCAGTTCCCGCCCTGAGGGAGAGACCCAGTACTTC. The encoded protein is CASSSRPEGETQYF. The chain is built from TRBV3-1 and TRBJ2-5, with a weak D call TRBD2 (5 bases). The CDR3 has 14 amino acids. Deletions cut 6 bases from V and 4 bases from J, with 15 bases between. Germline assignment: CDR1 LGHDT and CDR2 YNNKEL (reference sequence).

The chain is built from TRBV29-1 and TRBJ2-3, with 8 bases aligning to TRBD1. The CDR3 spans 15 residues. Germline V CDR1 and CDR2: SQVTM, ANQGSEA. Germline trimming cut 5 bases from V and 1 base from J; bases unmatched to any gene: 8. The CDR3 here is CSVPGGASGTDTQYF. CDR3 sequence (DNA): TGCAGCGTTCCAGGGGGCGCGTCGGGCACAGATACGCAGTATTTT.

The V gene is TRBV14, the J gene TRBJ1-5, with a possible D match to TRBD1 (6 bases). The CDR3 runs 15 residues. V dropped 4 bases and J dropped 4 bases, with 14 bases sitting between them. The germline CDR1 and CDR2 sequences are SGHDN and FVKESK. The DNA of the CDR3 is TGTGCCAGCAGCCGGACAGTATACTCAAATCAGCCCCAGCATTTT. Amino acids: CASSRTVYSNQPQHF.

This clonotype was seen a single time. V and J are TRBV5-6 and TRBJ2-1; 8 bases map to TRBD1. The germline V gene encodes CDR1 SGHDT and CDR2 YYEEEE. V gave up 2 bases and J gave up 7 bases; unmatched junction bases: 5. The CDR3 has 14 amino acids. CDR3 DNA sequence: TGTGCCAGCAGCTTTGGACAGGGTCGGAATGAGCAGTTCTTC. It specifies CASSFGQGRNEQFF.

This clonotype has just a few counts. The chain couples TRBV4-3 to TRBJ1-6, with 7 bases identical to TRBD1. The CDR3 consists of 19 residues. V was clipped by 0 bases and J by 6 bases; unmatched bases: 14. The germline V gene encodes CDR1 LGHNA and CDR2 YSLEER. CDR3 region: CASSQDGFGSGTVNSPLHF. As DNA, the CDR3 is TGCGCCAGCAGCCAAGATGGGTTCGGTTCCGGGACAGTTAATTCACCCCTCCACTTT.

This clonotype has a handful of counts. This sequence joins TRBV20-1 and TRBJ1-2, with 9 positions matching TRBD1. Trimming at V came to 6 bases and at J to 2 bases, leaving 16 bases not matched to a gene. This CDR3 contains 17 residues. Germline CDR1 DFQATT, CDR2 SNEGSKA (reference sequence). The CDR3 nucleotides read TGCAGTGCCAGGAGTCGGGACAGGGTATTAGCGAACTATGGCTACACCTTC. It yields the protein CSARSRDRVLANYGYTF.

The rearrangement uses TRBV6-2 or TRBV6-3 and TRBJ2-1, with TRBD2 as a possible D gene (7 bases). This CDR3 has 12 amino acids. Germline V CDR1 and CDR2: MNHEY, SVGEGT. Deletions cut 8 bases from V and 15 bases from J, with 20 bases between. In nucleotides, the CDR3 is TGTGCCAGCGGAGTAGGGGGGGCTCTTCCGTTCTTC. Protein: CASGVGGALPFF.

V is TRBV9 and J is TRBJ2-7; D uncertain. The V end lost 3 bases, the J end lost 7 bases, and 14 bases lay between the germline ends. The length of the CDR3 is 13 residues. Germline CDR1 and CDR2: SGDLS and YYNGEE. The CDR3 nucleotides read TGTGCCAGCAGCGCGGGTTTACGGAATGAGCAGTACTTC. Protein product: CASSAGLRNEQYF. Full variable domain (missing parts from reference TRBV9 and TRBJ2-7): DSGVTQTPKHLITATGQRVTLRCSPRSGDLSVYWYQQSLDQGLQFLIQYYNGEERAKGNILERFSAQQFPDLHSELNLSSLELGDSALYFCASSAGLRNEQYFGPGTRLTVT.

This clonotype was seen only a few times. Just one base apart from a much larger clone, this may be a read error. J is TRBJ1-1 and V is TRBV19; D gene uncertain. Germline V gene lookup returns CDR1 LNHDA and CDR2 SQIVND (reference sequence). The CDR3 length is 13 residues. The CDR3 spells CASSIGVAFEASF. DNA of the CDR3: TGTGCCAGTAGTATAGGCGTAGCCTTTGAAGCTTCCTTT.

This clonotype was recorded a few times. The rearrangement links TRBV12-3 or TRBV12-4 to TRBJ1-3; D is undetermined. This CDR3 contains 15 residues. The V and J ends lost 7 bases and 0 bases respectively, with 13 bases between them. CDR3 residues: CASIGVHSSGNTIYF. CDR3 DNA sequence: TGTGCCAGCATTGGCGTTCACAGCTCTGGAAACACCATATATTTT.

This clonotype appeared once. Germline and junction disagree at one end, which may indicate a read error. The gene calls are TRBV12-3 or TRBV12-4 and TRBJ1-5; tentative D call: TRBD1 (5 bases). This CDR3 is 14 amino acids long. The CDR3 region is CAGSSDSKNQPQHF. CDR3 sequence (DNA): TGTGCCGGCAGTTCCGACAGCAAAAATCAGCCCCAGCATTTT.

The chain combines TRBV5-6 with TRBJ1-6, with D unresolved. Germline lookup yields CDR1 SGHDT and CDR2 YYEEEE. This CDR3 has 12 amino acids. Trimming removed 5 bases from V and 9 bases from J, with 9 bases in between. CDR3 protein: CASSRTSSPLHF. The CDR3, as DNA: TGTGCCAGCAGTCGAACGAGTTCACCCCTCCACTTT.

This clonotype was recorded a few times. The rearrangement joins TRBV5-4 to TRBJ2-3; D is unclear. CDR1 SGHNT and CDR2 YYREEE come from the germline V gene (reference sequence). The V end was cut by 1 base, the J end by 6 bases, with 3 bases between. The CDR3 consists of 11 residues. The CDR3 is CASSLKDTQYF. The CDR3 nucleotides read TGTGCCAGCAGCTTGAAGGATACGCAGTATTTT. Using reference TRBV5-4 and TRBJ2-3 for the parts outside the CDR3, the full variable domain is ETGVTQSPTHLIKTRGQQVTLRCSSQSGHNTVSWYQQALGQGPQFIFQYYREEENGRGNFPPRFSGLQFPNYSSELNVNALELDDSALYLCASSLKDTQYFGPGTRLTVL.